These 13 T cell receptor beta chains originate from one sample sequenced in a study of T cells in Graves' hyperthyroidism and ophthalmopathy. RNA transcripts yielded amplified TCR beta CDR3 regions. When the TCR CDR3 underwent first-round RT-PCR, the HTBI primer set was used. One entry per CDR3 protein, called by TCRdb with MiXCR from the multiplex PCR reads. The sample comprises 250,000 or so distinct CDR3 sequences, about 15% of which are singletons, and roughly 15% rests with the top ten. Sequencing was done on a sample of blood. Source of these receptors: a woman between 35 and 50 years old with Graves' hyperthyroidism that later progressed to Graves' ophthalmopathy.

This clonotype was seen repeatedly, ten times or more. This chain links TRBV5-1 with TRBJ1-1; the D gene is possibly TRBD1 (5 bases). Trimming stripped 4 bases from V and 4 bases from J, with 14 bases between. This CDR3 is 14 amino acids long. CDR1 and CDR2 from the germline V gene are SGHRS and YFSETQ. The CDR3 reads CASSKLGEGTEAFF. The DNA of the CDR3 is TGCGCCAGCAGCAAACTGGGGGAGGGCACTGAAGCTTTCTTT.

This clonotype was counted ten times or more. The chain links TRBV28 to TRBJ2-3; 8 positions match TRBD2. Germline V CDR1 and CDR2: MDHEN, SYDVKM. This CDR3 has 17 residues. J was trimmed by 4 bases and V by 5 bases; bases with no gene match: 14. CDR3 protein: CASSRQDGTRRADTQYF. CDR3 DNA: TGTGCCAGCAGTAGACAGGATGGGACTAGACGGGCAGATACGCAGTATTTT. Supplemented by reference TRBV28 and TRBJ2-3, the full variable domain reads DVKVTQSSRYLVKRTGEKVFLECVQDMDHENMFWYRQDPGLGLRLIYFSYDVKMKEKGDIPEGYSVSREKKERFSLILESASTNQTSMYLCASSRQDGTRRADTQYFGPGTRLTVL.

This clonotype was counted at least ten times. This CDR3 reads CASNERSHQETQYF. CDR3 nucleotide sequence: TGCGCCAGCAATGAGCGGAGCCATCAAGAGACCCAGTACTTC. The chain uses TRBV5-1 and TRBJ2-5, with D possibly matching TRBD2 (5 bases). CDR1 is SGHRS, CDR2 YFSETQ, per germline. Trimming shortened V by 6 bases and J by 2 bases, and 14 bases separated the two germline ends. The CDR3 spans 14 residues.

This clonotype came up many times. The rearrangement joins TRBV25-1 to TRBJ2-5; weak D call: TRBD2 (5 bases). CDR1 and CDR2 (germline): MGHDK, SYGVNS. CDR3 length: 14 amino acids. Trimming stripped 1 base from V and 2 bases from J, with 8 bases between. The chain's CDR3 is CASSESGKQETQYF. For the CDR3, the DNA is TGTGCCAGCAGTGAATCGGGAAAACAAGAGACCCAGTACTTC.

Many counts were recorded for this clonotype. This chain uses TRBV28 with TRBJ1-5, with D possibly being TRBD1 (5 bases). Germline assignment: CDR1 MDHEN and CDR2 SYDVKM. Trimming removed 4 bases at V and 0 bases at J, with 19 bases between. This CDR3 has 18 residues. In DNA, the CDR3 is TGTGCCAGCAGTTCCCCGCGGTGGGGGACTCTTAGCAATCAGCCCCAGCATTTT. Translating it yields CASSSPRWGTLSNQPQHF. The full variable domain, its missing parts supplied by reference TRBV28 and TRBJ1-5, is DVKVTQSSRYLVKRTGEKVFLECVQDMDHENMFWYRQDPGLGLRLIYFSYDVKMKEKGDIPEGYSVSREKKERFSLILESASTNQTSMYLCASSSPRWGTLSNQPQHFGDGTRLSIL.

As to this clonotype: At one end, the junction sequence differs from germline, possibly due to a read error. The chain joins TRBV10-3 to TRBJ2-3; D is perhaps TRBD1 (6 bases). The CDR3 has 14 residues. The V gene's germline CDR1 is ENHRY and CDR2 SYGVKD. CDR3 sequence reads: CASTGTGSTDAQYF. DNA of the CDR3: TGTGCCTCTACCGGCACAGGGTCTACAGATGCGCAGTATTTT.

Ten or more counts support this clonotype. The chain is built from TRBV20-1 and TRBJ2-5; a possible D gene is TRBD2 (6 bases). The CDR3 is 13 amino acids. V lost 5 bases and J lost 3, with 13 bases in between. Germline CDR1 reads DFQATT; CDR2 reads SNEGSKA (reference sequence). The CDR3, as DNA: TGCAGTGCTCATCCGGGGGTGGAAGAGACCCAGTACTTC. The encoded protein is CSAHPGVEETQYF.

This clonotype has ten or more counts. The genes are TRBV7-8 and TRBJ2-3, with unresolved D. The CDR3 is 13 residues long. V was clipped by 0 bases and J by 6 bases, with 7 bases between them. Germline values: CDR1 SGHVS, CDR2 FQNEAQ. This chain's CDR3 is CASSLASRDTQYF. The DNA for the CDR3 is TGTGCCAGCAGCTTAGCGTCAAGGGATACGCAGTATTTT.

Ten or more counts support this clonotype. The chain is built from TRBV5-1 and TRBJ2-1; TRBD2 agrees at 10 bases. From germline, CDR1 is SGHRS and CDR2 YFSETQ. CDR3 length equals 16 residues. After removal of 3 bases from V and 4 bases from J, the junction contained 7 bases not matched to a gene. Here the CDR3 reads CASSYTGTSVYNEQFF. CDR3 DNA: TGCGCCAGCAGCTATACCGGGACTAGCGTTTACAATGAGCAGTTCTTC.

The table lists this clonotype with many counts. The genes are TRBV10-3 and TRBJ2-7; D might be TRBD1 (5 bases). Germline V gene sequence: CDR1 ENHRY, CDR2 SYGVKD. This CDR3 contains 14 residues. Trimming shortened V by 3 bases and J by 4 bases, and 13 bases separated the two germline ends. This CDR3 is CAISERQGPYEQYF. CDR3 DNA sequence: TGTGCCATCAGTGAACGTCAGGGTCCGTACGAGCAGTACTTC.

Comments on this clonotype: At one end, the junction sequence differs from germline, possibly due to a read error. The V gene is TRBV2, the J gene TRBJ1-2, with TRBD1 matching 8 bases. The germline CDR1 and CDR2 sequences are SNHLY and FYNNEI. The CDR3 runs to 14 residues. The CDR3 DNA follows: TGTGCCAGCAGTCCGGACAGGGTATACTACGGCTACACCTTC. This codes for CASSPDRVYYGYTF.

The J gene is TRBJ2-5, the V gene TRBV7-9; TRBD1 matches 9 bases. V shed 1 base and J 12 bases; nucleotides not matched to a gene: 3. Germline values: CDR1 SEHNR, CDR2 FQNEAQ (reference sequence). The CDR3 spans 12 residues. CDR3: CASSLVDRGKYF. The CDR3 nucleotides read TGTGCCAGCAGCTTAGTAGACAGGGGGAAGTACTTC.

This clonotype has ten or more counts. The chain carries TRBV27 and TRBJ1-1; D gene uncertain. CDR1 MNHEY and CDR2 SMNVEV come from the germline V gene (reference sequence). CDR3 length: 13 residues. Deletions cut 2 bases from V and 4 bases from J, with 8 bases between. CDR3 sequence reads: CASSLIRGTEAFF. The CDR3 DNA sequence: TGTGCCAGCAGTTTAATTAGAGGCACTGAAGCTTTCTTT.